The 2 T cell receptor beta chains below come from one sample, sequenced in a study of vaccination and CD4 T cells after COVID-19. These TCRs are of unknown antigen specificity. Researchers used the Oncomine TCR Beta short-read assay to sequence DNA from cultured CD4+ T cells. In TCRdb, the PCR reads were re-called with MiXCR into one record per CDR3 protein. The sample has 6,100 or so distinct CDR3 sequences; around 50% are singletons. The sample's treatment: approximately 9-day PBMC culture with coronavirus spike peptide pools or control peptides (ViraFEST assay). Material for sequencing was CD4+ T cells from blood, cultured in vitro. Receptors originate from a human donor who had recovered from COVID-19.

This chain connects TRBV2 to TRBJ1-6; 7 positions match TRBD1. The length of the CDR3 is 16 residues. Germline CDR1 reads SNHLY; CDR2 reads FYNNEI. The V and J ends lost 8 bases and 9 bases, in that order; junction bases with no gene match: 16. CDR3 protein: CASGIGTDYEFSPLHF. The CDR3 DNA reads TGTGCCAGCGGCATCGGGACAGATTACGAATTTTCACCCCTCCACTTT.

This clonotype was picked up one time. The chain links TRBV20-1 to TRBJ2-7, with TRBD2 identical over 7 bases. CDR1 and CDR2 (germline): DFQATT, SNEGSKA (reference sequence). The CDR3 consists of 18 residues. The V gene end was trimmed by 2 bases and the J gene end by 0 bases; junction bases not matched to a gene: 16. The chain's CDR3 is CSARSGWSSGAPSYEQYF. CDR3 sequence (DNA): TGCAGTGCTAGATCTGGGTGGTCTAGCGGCGCCCCCTCCTACGAGCAGTACTTC.